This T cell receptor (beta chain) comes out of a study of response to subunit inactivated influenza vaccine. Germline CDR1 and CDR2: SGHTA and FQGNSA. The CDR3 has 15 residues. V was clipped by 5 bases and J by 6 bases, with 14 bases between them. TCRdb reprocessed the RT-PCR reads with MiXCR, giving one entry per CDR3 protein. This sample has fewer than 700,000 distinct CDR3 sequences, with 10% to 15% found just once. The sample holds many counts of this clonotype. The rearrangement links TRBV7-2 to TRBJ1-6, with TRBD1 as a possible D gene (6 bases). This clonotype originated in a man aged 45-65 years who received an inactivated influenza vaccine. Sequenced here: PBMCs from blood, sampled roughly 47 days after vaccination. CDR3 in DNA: TGTGCCAGCAGCCGCTACAGGGCCCCTAATTCACCCCTCCACTTT. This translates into CASSRYRAPNSPLHF.